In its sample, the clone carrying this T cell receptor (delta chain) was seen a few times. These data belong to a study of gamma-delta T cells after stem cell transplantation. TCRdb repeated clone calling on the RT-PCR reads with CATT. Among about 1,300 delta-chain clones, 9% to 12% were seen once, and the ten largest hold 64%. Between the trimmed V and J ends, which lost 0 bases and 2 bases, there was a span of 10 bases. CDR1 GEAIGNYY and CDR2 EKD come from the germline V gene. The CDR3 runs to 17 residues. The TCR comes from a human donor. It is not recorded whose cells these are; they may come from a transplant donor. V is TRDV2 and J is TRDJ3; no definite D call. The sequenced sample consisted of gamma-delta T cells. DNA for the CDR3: TGTGCCTGTGACACCTACCAGGTAACCTGGGACACCCGACAGATGTTTTTC. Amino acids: CACDTYQVTWDTRQMFF.